A single sample gave rise to the 7 T cell receptor beta chains below, sequenced in a study of shared clonotypes between healthy human individuals. Naive CD8 cells lacked CD45RO, underwent positive selection for CCR7 and left out terminally differentiated effector memory CD45RA+ cells. Assay: immunoSEQ multiplex PCR; the TCRdb copy retains only in-frame clones and omits some. The sample has around 1,900,000 clones; 80% to 95% are singletons. The specimen was naive CD8+ T cells from PBMCs. Receptors originate from a man between 18 and 35 years old in good health. Some clones in this sample may be carry-over from other donors' samples.

The chain recombines TRBV9 with TRBJ2-7; D not resolved. V gave up 0 bases and J gave up 5 bases, with 12 bases separating them. Germline CDR1 is SGDLS and CDR2 is YYNGEE. The CDR3 spans 14 residues. The CDR3 loop is CASSVGFEIDEQYF. CDR3 bases: TGTGCCAGCAGCGTAGGTTTCGAGATAGACGAGCAGTACTTC.

This clone was seen only a few times. The rearrangement links TRBV7-8 to TRBJ2-2; 10 positions agree with TRBD1. The CDR3 length is 16 residues. V shed 1 base, J shed 5 bases, and the junction held 4 bases outside the gene matches. Per the germline V gene, CDR1 is SGHVS and CDR2 is FQNEAQ. The CDR3 region is CASSLVRDRGTGELFF. The CDR3 nucleotides read TGTGCCAGCAGCTTAGTCCGGGACAGGGGTACCGGGGAGCTGTTTTTT.

This rearrangement joins TRBV7-8 to TRBJ2-5; 11 nucleotides agree with TRBD2. Germline V gene lookup returns CDR1 SGHVS and CDR2 FQNEAQ. V was clipped by 5 bases and J by 0 bases; unmatched bases: 5. The CDR3 spans 16 residues. DNA for the CDR3: TGTGCCAGCAGCCAAGTAGCGGGAGGGCACCAAGAGACCCAGTACTTC. Its protein is CASSQVAGGHQETQYF.

The rearrangement joins TRBV27 to TRBJ1-1; D unclear. Looked up from germline, CDR1 is MNHEY and CDR2 is SMNVEV (reference sequence). The CDR3 runs 13 residues. V lost 10 bases to trimming and J lost 1 base, with 13 bases between them. The CDR3 spells CATGRTRNTEAFF. CDR3 sequence (DNA): TGTGCCACCGGACGAACGAGGAACACTGAAGCTTTCTTT.

The rearrangement joins TRBV7-9 to TRBJ2-2; 8 bases are a match to TRBD1. This CDR3 comprises 18 residues. Germline trimming cut 3 bases from V and 6 bases from J; bases unmatched to any gene: 15. Germline V CDR1 and CDR2: SEHNR, FQNEAQ (reference sequence). For the CDR3, the DNA is TGTGCCAGCAGCTTTCCCCGAACCAACAGGGGGATGGCCGGGGAGCTGTTTTTT. It specifies CASSFPRTNRGMAGELFF.

The CDR3 region is CASSSRLGLAGGPSYNEQFF. The CDR3 bases are TGTGCCAGCAGCTCCCGCCTGGGACTAGCGGGAGGGCCCTCCTACAATGAGCAGTTCTTC. The J gene is TRBJ2-1, the V gene TRBV13; 16 bases agree with TRBD2. The CDR3 extends over 20 amino acids. The germline V gene encodes CDR1 PRHDT and CDR2 FYEKMQ (reference sequence). Trimming took 4 bases from V and 0 from J; bases not matched to a gene: 9.

The chain carries TRBV9 and TRBJ2-7; 7 bases agree with TRBD2. V gave up 4 bases and J gave up 5 bases; unmatched junction bases: 15. The CDR3 loop spans 16 amino acids. CDR1 is SGDLS and CDR2 is YYNGEE in the germline V gene. The chain's CDR3 is CASSPGDTGGVHEQYF. The CDR3 coding sequence is TGTGCCAGCAGCCCAGGTGACACGGGAGGTGTTCACGAGCAGTACTTC.